A single sample is the source of the 17 T cell receptor beta chains below, sequenced in a study of blood T cells in healthy people across ages. Primed by a sample-barcoded 5' primer and a J-beta primer mix, a second PCR proceeded for about 6 to 12 cycles. TCRdb passed the 5' RACE reads through MiXCR, listing each CDR3 protein once. The profile shows more than 500,000 distinct CDR3 sequences, 27% of them singletons. The sequenced sample consisted of blood. Source of these receptors: a woman in her 70s in good health.

V is TRBV2 and J is TRBJ2-5; TRBD2 might be the D (6 bases). Germline V gene sequence: CDR1 SNHLY, CDR2 FYNNEI. There are 13 residues in the CDR3. Trimming shortened V by 6 bases and J by 9 bases, and 17 bases separated the two germline ends. The CDR3 reads CASRPGPGGPQYF. CDR3 bases: TGTGCCAGCAGACCGGGGCCTGGAGGGCCCCAGTACTTC.

This rearrangement joins TRBV29-1 to TRBJ2-5; TRBD2 aligns across 8 bases. Judging by the DNA end, TRBJ2-7 fits better; the J call may be wrong. CDR1 is SQVTM and CDR2 is ANQGSEA in the germline V gene. The CDR3 length is 14 residues. The CDR3 region is CSVEDSGVTYEQYF. CDR3 bases: TGCAGCGTTGAAGATAGCGGGGTAACCTACGAGCAGTACTTC.

The chain has TRBV5-1 and TRBJ2-5, with 9 bases aligning to TRBD1. V lost 0 bases and J lost 3; bases outside the gene matches: 6. The CDR3 is 16 amino acids. Germline V gives CDR1 SGHRS, CDR2 YFSETQ. CDR3: CASSLGGTGPEETQYF. CDR3 bases: TGCGCCAGCAGCTTGGGGGGGACAGGGCCAGAAGAGACCCAGTACTTC.

The chain recombines TRBV12-3 or TRBV12-4 with TRBJ1-4, with 8 bases that match TRBD1. This CDR3 has 14 residues. V lost 7 bases to trimming and J lost 8 bases; unmatched junction nucleotides: 9. The CDR3 reads CASTRDRRREKLFF. The CDR3 nucleotides read TGTGCCAGCACCCGGGACAGGAGGCGGGAAAAACTGTTTTTT.

The J gene is TRBJ1-2, the V gene TRBV5-1; unclear D gene. The CDR3 covers 15 residues. In germline, CDR1 is SGHRS, CDR2 YFSETQ. Trimming removed 0 bases from V and 3 bases from J, with 12 bases in between. This chain's CDR3 is CASSLDGSIYYGYTF. The CDR3 DNA sequence: TGCGCCAGCAGCTTGGATGGCTCTATATACTATGGCTACACCTTC.

This rearrangement joins TRBV3-1 to TRBJ2-7; TRBD2 is a possible D gene (5 bases). The CDR3 is made up of 13 amino acids. Germline assignment: CDR1 LGHDT and CDR2 YNNKEL (reference sequence). Trimming stripped 5 bases from V and 7 bases from J, with 15 bases between. The CDR3 reads CASSSPVGSEQYF. The CDR3 DNA follows: TGTGCCAGCAGCTCCCCGGTGGGGAGTGAGCAGTACTTC.

The rearrangement uses TRBV3-1 and TRBJ1-2, with TRBD1 matching 8 bases. Germline CDR1 reads LGHDT; CDR2 reads YNNKEL (reference sequence). Trimming removed 8 bases from V and 3 bases from J; junction bases left unmatched: 2. The CDR3 runs 12 residues. The CDR3 reads CASGQGDYGYTF. Written as DNA, the CDR3 is TGTGCCAGCGGACAGGGTGACTATGGCTACACCTTC.

This clonotype was detected a few times. This chain connects TRBV20-1 to TRBJ2-5; a weak D match, TRBD1 (6 bases). Germline-derived CDR1 and CDR2 are DFQATT and SNEGSKA (reference sequence). This CDR3 has 13 amino acids. Trimming left V 1 base short and J 7 bases short, with 13 bases between. The CDR3 loop reads CSARVGGSGTQYF. The CDR3 DNA reads as TGCAGTGCTAGAGTAGGGGGATCGGGGACCCAGTACTTC.

V is TRBV24-1 and J is TRBJ2-3, with unresolved D. The CDR3 is made up of 22 amino acids. V was cut by 5 bases and J by 0 bases, with 32 bases left in between. CDR1 is KGHDR, CDR2 SFDVKD, per germline. The CDR3 reads CATSVPGVGSAAMPSSTDTQYF. CDR3 bases: TGTGCCACCAGTGTTCCTGGAGTGGGCAGTGCAGCTATGCCCTCTAGCACAGATACGCAGTATTTT.

This clonotype was detected a few times. The J gene is TRBJ2-2, the V gene TRBV3-1, with D possibly matching TRBD2 (5 bases). Germline CDR1 reads LGHDT; CDR2 reads YNNKEL (reference sequence). The length of the CDR3 is 13 residues. V lost 6 bases and J lost 7, with 12 bases in between. The DNA for the CDR3 is TGTGCCAGCAGTCAGAGCCGGGACGGGGAGCTGTTTTTT. Its protein is CASSQSRDGELFF.

The chain carries TRBV20-1 and TRBJ2-7, with D perhaps assigned TRBD1 or TRBD2 (5 bases each). Between the trimmed V and J ends, which lost 1 base and 6 bases, there was a span of 7 bases. The CDR3 runs 11 residues. Germline assignment: CDR1 DFQATT and CDR2 SNEGSKA (reference sequence). Here the CDR3 reads CSARVGTEQYF. The CDR3 nucleotides are TGCAGTGCTAGAGTCGGGACCGAGCAGTACTTC.

This clonotype turned up a few times. This chain uses TRBV3-1 with TRBJ2-7; D gene ambiguous. CDR1 LGHDT and CDR2 YNNKEL come from the germline V gene (reference sequence). The CDR3 consists of 16 residues. V was trimmed by 0 bases and J by 4 bases, leaving 16 bases between them. The chain's CDR3 is CASSQDAFDKPYEQYF. Here the CDR3 DNA reads TGTGCCAGCAGCCAAGATGCATTCGACAAGCCTTACGAGCAGTACTTC.

The genes are TRBV20-1 and TRBJ2-1; maybe TRBD2 (6 bases). The V gene's germline CDR1 is DFQATT and CDR2 SNEGSKA (reference sequence). The CDR3 extends over 16 amino acids. V lost 8 bases to trimming and J lost 0 bases, with 20 bases between them. CDR3 sequence reads: CSSLFGGLSSYNEQFF. As DNA, the CDR3 is TGCAGTTCGCTTTTCGGGGGTCTTAGCTCCTACAATGAGCAGTTCTTC.

This chain links TRBV12-3 or TRBV12-4 with TRBJ1-1; D possibly corresponds to TRBD1 (5 bases). Trimming stripped 2 bases from V and 11 bases from J, with 9 bases between. This CDR3 is 11 amino acids long. In DNA form, the CDR3 reads TGTGCCAGCAGTTTATCCCAGGGTGCTTTCTTT. It encodes CASSLSQGAFF.

This sequence joins TRBV10-3 and TRBJ1-2, with D maybe TRBD1 (5 bases). The CDR3 extends over 14 amino acids. V lost 7 bases and J 4 bases, leaving 16 bases between the germline ends. Germline V gives CDR1 ENHRY, CDR2 SYGVKD. The CDR3 here is CAIKNRRSGYGYTF. CDR3 bases: TGTGCCATCAAAAACAGGCGATCCGGCTATGGCTACACCTTC.

Points on this clonotype: A read error may be the cause here, since a much bigger clone is one base away. The chain has TRBV20-1 and TRBJ2-3, with D unclear. This CDR3 is built from 12 residues. Germline V CDR1 and CDR2: DFQATT, SNEGSKA (reference sequence). Trimming removed 1 base at V and 2 bases at J, with 4 bases between. CDR3 residues: CSARGLTDTQYF. Here the CDR3 DNA reads TGCAGTGCTAGAGGGCTCACAGATACGCAGTATTTT.

The sample holds a few counts of this clonotype. The V call is TRBV6-2 or TRBV6-3, the J call TRBJ1-1, with TRBD1 matching over 9 bases. Unmatched junction bases numbered 14, after V lost 5 bases and J lost 4 bases. Looked up from germline, CDR1 is MNHEY and CDR2 is SVGEGT. This CDR3 is 17 amino acids long. CDR3 DNA sequence: TGTGCCAGCAGTGCGTCCGGGACAGGGATAGGGGCCACTGAAGCTTTCTTT. Its translation is CASSASGTGIGATEAFF.